This T cell receptor (beta chain) was found in a study of a mutant IDH1 vaccine in newly diagnosed glioma. Across the study: Of treated patients, around 62% were men and roughly 38% women, averaging roughly 40 years.

Only in-frame clones appear in the TCRdb table, and some are missing; sequencing was by immunoSEQ multiplex PCR. The sample consists of tens of thousands of clones, around 78% of them appearing once. Concerning this clone: Its antigen is unidentified.

This CDR3 comprises 14 residues. The V and J ends lost 4 bases and 2 bases respectively, with 11 bases between them. Germline V gives CDR1 WSHSY, CDR2 SAAADI. The time point is: week 23, last vaccination. Vaccinated patients received 300 ug of mutant IDH1 20-mer peptide per dose, with topical imiquimod. The clonotype comes from a woman aged 40 to 49 with glioma. Some clones in this sample may be carry-over from other donors' samples. The source material was PBMCs, sampled from a glioma patient whose treatment included an IDH1 peptide vaccine. The V call is TRBV10-2, the J call TRBJ2-5; TRBD2 might be the D (5 bases). CDR3 sequence reads: CASSGTHPQETQYF. In nucleotides, the CDR3 is TGCGCCAGCAGTGGGACTCACCCACAAGAGACCCAGTACTTC.